This T cell receptor (beta chain) was sequenced in a study of OX40 agonist ivuxolimab in advanced cancers. Background on the study: Dose-escalation patients suffered from hepatocellular carcinoma, melanoma, renal cell or head and neck cancer. Prior checkpoint blockade (anti-PD-1, anti-PD-L1 or anti-CTLA-4) was permitted; around 40% had it.

V lost 2 bases to trimming and J lost 6 bases; unmatched junction nucleotides: 5. Germline lookup yields CDR1 SGHNT and CDR2 YYREEE (reference sequence). This CDR3 spans 15 amino acids. The assay was immunoSEQ multiplex PCR, and TCRdb's table has in-frame clones only and misses some. This table has nearly 60,000 clones, approximately 75% appearing once. Note on this clone: Its antigen is not known.

Regarding the study as a whole: The 0.1-3.0 mg/kg partial responders had among the lowest clonal expansion.

This material consisted of CD4+ or CD8+ T cells sorted from blood, taken in a trial of the OX40 agonist ivuxolimab. V gene TRBV5-4 combines with J gene TRBJ1-6, with 7 bases identical to TRBD1. The TCR sequence derives from an adult with an advanced solid tumor such as melanoma, head and neck, liver or kidney cancer. CDR3: CASSFGQVANSPLHF. The DNA for the CDR3 is TGTGCCAGCAGCTTTGGACAGGTTGCTAATTCACCCCTCCACTTT. Full variable domain (missing parts from reference TRBV5-4 and TRBJ1-6): ETGVTQSPTHLIKTRGQQVTLRCSSQSGHNTVSWYQQALGQGPQFIFQYYREEENGRGNFPPRFSGLQFPNYSSELNVNALELDDSALYLCASSFGQVANSPLHFGNGTRLTVT.